This TCR beta chain was obtained from a study of early T cells in non-severe SARS-CoV-2 infection (dated by TCRdb to the early 2020s). A note on the overall study: TCR sequencing used bulk RNA from unsorted whole blood, so alpha and beta chains could not be paired. Beyond this particular receptor, the publication reports: Matching against VDJdb was skewed toward anti-spike CD8 responses, likely underestimated virus-specific expansions, and missed private and CD4 specificities.

This clonotype came up a few times. What this receptor recognizes is not known. The record has no base qualities; no much larger clone is one base away. A case-control design nested within a healthcare worker cohort in London, UK, was used, with weekly nasopharyngeal swab PCR tests and blood sampling performed. Healthcare workers were recruited between 23 and 31 March 2020, during the week of the UK lockdown, and were followed weekly for up to about 16 weeks. The library was produced with 5' RACE. TCRdb shows the sequencer as NextSeq 500. To correct for sequencing error and PCR bias, the TCR library protocol tagged individual cDNA molecules with unique molecular identifiers. Sequencing covered both TCR alpha and beta chains, and within each sample the abundances of alpha and beta sequences were tightly co-correlated. From the authors' description of their analysis: Decombinator V4 was used to annotate the V gene, J gene and CDR3 of the TCR sequences. TCRs were defined as expanded if a significant change between any two time points was detected under a Poisson model with p below 0.0001. TCR abundances were normalised to the total number of TCRs sequenced per sample and expressed as counts per million. VDJdb, accessed on 1 November 2021, was searched for TCRs annotated for CMV, EBV and SARS-CoV-2, and TCRs annotated for more than one antigen were excluded. TCRdb redid the processing of the public reads, applying fastp at Q25 and MiXCR, and retained in-frame beta chains. One record per CDR3 amino acid sequence lists the most common genes and DNA. These V and J calls derive from TCRdb rather than the authors' analysis. Across this sample there are about 64,000 distinct CDR3 sequences, with around 20% seen only once. In total, the top ten clones hold 8% to 10% of the sample.

The TCR sequence derives from an adult who was a healthcare worker with PCR-confirmed SARS-CoV-2 infection or an uninfected control (not recorded which). Here the sequenced sample was whole blood, taken at baseline.

The DNA sequence is as follows: TGCAGTGCTAGAACCCCGGCGGGAAACACTGAAGCTTTCTTT. The translation is CSARTPAGNTEAFF. The rearrangement combines TRBV20-1 with TRBJ1-1; a confident D gene designation cannot be given. Counted from cysteine to phenylalanine, this CDR3 has 14 amino acids. CDR3 DNA only is kept here, 42 bases in frame from base 1. From a lookup of the germline V gene (reference sequence), CDR1 and CDR2 are DFQATT and SNEGSKA. Between the V and J ends, shortened by 2 bases and 2 bases respectively, the junction contains 12 bases.